A single sample is the source of the 11 T cell receptor beta chains below, sequenced in a study of regulatory T cells in long-lasting Graves disease. Regarding time point: newly diagnosed GD, antithyroid drugs for less than 3 months. The TCR library was prepared using RNA isolated from PBMCs. Arm-PCR of CDR3 regions with iRepertoire HTBI primers generated TCR beta libraries. TCRdb re-called the multiplex PCR reads through MiXCR, storing one row per CDR3 protein. The sample lists under 250,000 distinct CDR3 sequences, roughly 20% seen once, with around 11% in the top ten. The data also belong to a second study, concerning T cells in Graves' hyperthyroidism and ophthalmopathy.

The source material was peripheral blood mononuclear cells (PBMCs), sampled at new diagnosis, from a patient treated with antithyroid drugs. The source of these receptors is a woman in her 30s with Graves disease.

This clonotype was observed many times. The chain has TRBV20-1 and TRBJ2-7; D unclear. The ends were cut back, 1 base at V and 1 base at J, with 8 bases in the middle. This CDR3 is built from 13 residues. In germline, CDR1 is DFQATT, CDR2 SNEGSKA (reference sequence). This CDR3 reads CSARGYSSYEQYF. CDR3 coding DNA: TGCAGTGCTAGAGGTTACAGTTCCTACGAGCAGTACTTC.

In this sample, this clonotype turned up many times. This chain joins TRBV28 and TRBJ1-3; 10 nucleotides agree with TRBD1. Looked up from germline, CDR1 is MDHEN and CDR2 is SYDVKM. J was trimmed by 0 bases and V by 4 bases; bases with no gene match: 15. The CDR3 contains 20 residues. In nucleotides, the CDR3 is TGTGCCAGCAGTTCCCGGACAGGGGGAGAAGTGAGGAGCTCTGGAAACACCATATATTTT. Amino acid sequence: CASSSRTGGEVRSSGNTIYF. Full variable domain (remainder filled in from reference TRBV28 and TRBJ1-3): DVKVTQSSRYLVKRTGEKVFLECVQDMDHENMFWYRQDPGLGLRLIYFSYDVKMKEKGDIPEGYSVSREKKERFSLILESASTNQTSMYLCASSSRTGGEVRSSGNTIYFGEGSWLTVV.

This clonotype came up many times. The V gene is TRBV10-2, the J gene TRBJ2-5; D call uncertain. Trimming left V 5 bases short and J 7 bases short, with 11 bases between. From germline, CDR1 is WSHSY and CDR2 SAAADI. This CDR3 is built from 12 residues. The CDR3 nucleotides are TGCGCCAGCAGTTTTGACGGAGCGACCCAGTACTTC. Translated: CASSFDGATQYF.

Only a few counts were recorded for this clonotype. V and J are TRBV20-1 and TRBJ2-1; D gene ambiguous. Germline V gene data show CDR1 as DFQATT and CDR2 as SNEGSKA (reference sequence). V was cut by 1 base and J by 8 bases, with 18 bases left in between. The CDR3 totals 15 residues. In nucleotides, the CDR3 is TGCAGTGCTAGAGCCATAGTTGGGGTCCGGGATGAGCAGTTCTTC. Translated: CSARAIVGVRDEQFF.

This chain joins TRBV14 and TRBJ1-4; D is unresolved. V gave up 4 bases and J gave up 7 bases, with 13 bases separating them. CDR3 size: 14 residues. CDR1 is SGHDN, CDR2 FVKESK, per germline. The CDR3 region has the DNA TGTGCCAGCAGCCCCCAAACCCTTAGTGAAAAACTGTTTTTT. This codes for CASSPQTLSEKLFF.

Many counts were recorded for this clonotype. V and J are TRBV30 and TRBJ2-7; 7 bases align to TRBD1. The length of the CDR3 is 15 residues. With V trimmed by 5 bases and J by 2 bases, 12 bases remained unmatched. Germline V gene lookup returns CDR1 GTSNPN and CDR2 SVGIG (reference sequence). CDR3 in amino acids: CAWGARDSHPYEQYF. The CDR3 DNA follows: TGTGCCTGGGGTGCCCGGGACAGCCACCCCTACGAGCAGTACTTC.

Ten or more counts support this clonotype. The CDR3 loop is CASSSLGVAGGLYEQYF. The CDR3 bases are TGTGCCAGCAGCTCCTTAGGGGTAGCGGGAGGGCTCTACGAGCAGTACTTC. This chain uses TRBV11-3 with TRBJ2-7; 11 bases are shared with TRBD2. CDR3 length: 17 residues. Trimming at V came to 4 bases and at J to 3 bases, leaving 11 bases not matched to a gene. Germline loops: CDR1 SGHNT, CDR2 YENEEA.

This chain connects TRBV15 to TRBJ2-1; D gene uncertain. With 0 bases removed from V and 2 bases from J, the gap between germline ends came to 8 bases. Germline CDR1 reads LNHNV; CDR2 reads YYDKDF (reference sequence). This CDR3 region has 15 residues. The CDR3 DNA reads as TGTGCCACCAGCAGAGATCCCGACACCTACAATGAGCAGTTCTTC. Encoded protein: CATSRDPDTYNEQFF.

In its sample, this clonotype was seen many times. The chain employs TRBV3-1 and TRBJ1-6; D possibly corresponds to TRBD1 (5 bases). CDR3 size: 13 residues. V was shortened by 2 bases and J by 9 bases, with 8 bases between the two germline ends. Germline CDR1 reads LGHDT; CDR2 reads YNNKEL (reference sequence). CDR3 nucleotide sequence: TGTGCCAGCAGCCAAATTCAGGGTTCACCCCTCCACTTT. This codes for CASSQIQGSPLHF.

This clonotype was seen at least ten times. V is TRBV20-1 and J is TRBJ2-5; D is possibly TRBD2 (6 bases). The CDR3 consists of 14 residues. Trimming took off 3 bases at V and 2 bases at J, with 13 bases between the two ends. CDR1 DFQATT and CDR2 SNEGSKA come from the germline V gene (reference sequence). The CDR3 loop is CSARSSVIQETQYF. CDR3 DNA: TGCAGTGCTAGGTCTAGCGTTATTCAAGAGACCCAGTACTTC.

This clonotype was observed at least ten times. The V call is TRBV20-1, the J call TRBJ1-3, with TRBD1 matching 8 bases. The germline CDR1 and CDR2 sequences are DFQATT and SNEGSKA (reference sequence). V shed 3 bases, J shed 0 bases, and the junction held 4 bases outside the gene matches. The CDR3 contains 15 residues. The CDR3 sequence is CSARRQGRSGNTIYF. CDR3 nucleotide sequence: TGCAGTGCTAGGCGACAGGGGCGCTCTGGAAACACCATATATTTT.